This TCR beta chain came from a study of shared clonotypes between healthy human individuals. Of note for this clone: Antigen: not known.

Both subsets, CD45RA+ naive and CD45RA-negative memory, were split from the CD4+ cells. CDR1 and CDR2 from the germline V gene are SGHAT and FQNNGV. V was cut by 5 bases and J by 3 bases, with 17 bases left in between. The CDR3 spans 15 residues. Here immunoSEQ multiplex PCR was the method, and the copy in TCRdb shows in-frame clones only, minus some. The sample lists over 2 million clones, roughly 94% occurring once. Study-level points and caveats: Large sequencing depth failed to make sorted-subset sequencing complete, rarefaction showed. Limited genetic and exposure-history diversity came from having few donors.

This TCR was recovered from a young man in good health. The source material was naive CD4+ T cells sorted from blood. Specified subset: CD45RA+ positively selected. The chain has TRBV11-2 and TRBJ2-7; possible D gene TRBD2, 6 bases. In DNA, the CDR3 is TGTGCCAGCAGCCCGGACCCCGGGAGAGGCTACGAGCAGTACTTC. Amino acid sequence: CASSPDPGRGYEQYF.